This T cell receptor beta chain was documented in a study of neurological immune-mediated disorders. This clonotype was detected many times. CDR3 length: 15 residues. J lost 2 bases, V lost 4 bases, and 5 bases had no gene match. Per the germline V gene, CDR1 is SGHRS and CDR2 is YFSETQ. The study built unsorted libraries from 2 million PBMCs kept at -80 C. MiXCR, applied by TCRdb to the 5' RACE reads, yields one record per CDR3 protein. Here the sample spans about 29,000 distinct CDR3 sequences, roughly an eighth being singletons. Sequenced input: PBMCs. This receptor was identified in a woman aged 60 to 75 in good health. This chain uses TRBV5-1 with TRBJ2-2; 7 bases match TRBD1. This CDR3 is CASSPGTANTGELFF. CDR3 DNA: TGCGCCAGCAGCCCTGGGACAGCCAACACCGGGGAGCTGTTTTTT.